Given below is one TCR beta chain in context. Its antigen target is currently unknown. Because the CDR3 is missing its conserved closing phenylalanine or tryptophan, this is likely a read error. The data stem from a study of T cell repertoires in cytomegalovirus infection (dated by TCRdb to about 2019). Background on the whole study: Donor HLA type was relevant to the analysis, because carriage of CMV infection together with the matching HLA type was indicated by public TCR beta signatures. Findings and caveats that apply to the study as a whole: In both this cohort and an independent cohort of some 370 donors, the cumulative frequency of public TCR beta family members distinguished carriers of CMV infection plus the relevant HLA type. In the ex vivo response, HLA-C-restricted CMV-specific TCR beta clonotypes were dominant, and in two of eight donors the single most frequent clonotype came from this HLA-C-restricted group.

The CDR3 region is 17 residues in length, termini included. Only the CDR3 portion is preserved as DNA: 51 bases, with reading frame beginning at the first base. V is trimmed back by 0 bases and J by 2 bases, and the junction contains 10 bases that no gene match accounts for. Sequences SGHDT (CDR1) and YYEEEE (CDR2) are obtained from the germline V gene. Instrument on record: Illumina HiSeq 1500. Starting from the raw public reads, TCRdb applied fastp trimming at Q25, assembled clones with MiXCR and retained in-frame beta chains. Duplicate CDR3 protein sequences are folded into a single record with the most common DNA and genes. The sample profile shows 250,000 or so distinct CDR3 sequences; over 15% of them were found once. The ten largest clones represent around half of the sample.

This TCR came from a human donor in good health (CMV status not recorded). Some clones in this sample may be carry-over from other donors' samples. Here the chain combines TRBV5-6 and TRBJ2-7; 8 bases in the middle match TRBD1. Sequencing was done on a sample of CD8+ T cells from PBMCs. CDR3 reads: CASSLAPYRGEAYEQYS. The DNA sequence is TGTGCCAGCAGCTTGGCTCCTTACAGGGGGGAGGCCTACGAGCAGTACTCC.